The sequence of this TCR beta chain was determined in a study of cytomegalovirus exposure and HLA in healthy donors. 60 Vbeta and 13 Jbeta primers were used in PCR. Method: immunoSEQ multiplex PCR; TCRdb's copy keeps in-frame clones and lacks some. The sample lists fewer than 200,000 clones, approximately 81% occurring once. This receptor was obtained from a woman under 40 in good health and CMV-seronegative. Specimen: PBMCs.

CDR3 loop: CASSRTGREGINYGYTF. Written as DNA, the CDR3 is TGTGCCAGCAGTAGGACAGGGAGGGAAGGTATAAACTATGGCTACACCTTC. The chain employs TRBV28 and TRBJ1-2; 8 nucleotides agree with TRBD1. Germline CDR1 and CDR2: MDHEN and SYDVKM. The CDR3 is 17 residues long. J gave up 2 bases and V 5 bases, and 13 bases lay outside the gene matches.